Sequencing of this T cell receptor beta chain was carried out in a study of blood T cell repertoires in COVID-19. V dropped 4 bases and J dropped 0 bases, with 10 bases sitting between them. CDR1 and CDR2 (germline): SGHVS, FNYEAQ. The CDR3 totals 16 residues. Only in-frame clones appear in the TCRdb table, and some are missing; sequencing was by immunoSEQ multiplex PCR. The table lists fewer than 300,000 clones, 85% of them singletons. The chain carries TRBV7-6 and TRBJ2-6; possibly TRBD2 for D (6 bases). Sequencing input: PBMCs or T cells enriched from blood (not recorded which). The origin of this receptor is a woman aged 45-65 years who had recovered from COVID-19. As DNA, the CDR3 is TGTGCCAGCAGCTCCCTGCGGGGCTCTGGGGCCAACGTCCTGACTTTC. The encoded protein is CASSSLRGSGANVLTF.